This T cell receptor (beta chain) comes out of a study of T cell repertoires in cytomegalovirus infection. Study at large: Public TCR beta signatures were indicative of both CMV infection and a matching HLA type.

CDR1 is SEHNR, CDR2 FQNEAQ, per germline (reference sequence). This CDR3 contains 14 residues. Trimming pared 1 base from V and 3 bases from J, leaving 7 bases between. In TCRdb, the reads were re-called with MiXCR into one record per CDR3 protein. The sample yields 200,000 to 300,000 distinct CDR3 sequences, 8% to 9.5% seen once. Sequencing input: PBMCs. The sequence was collected from a human donor in good health (CMV status not recorded). Some clones in this sample may be carry-over from other donors' samples. The rearrangement joins TRBV7-9 to TRBJ1-5; D is uncertain. CDR3 in amino acids: CASSLGNDNQPQHF. In DNA form, the CDR3 reads TGTGCCAGCAGCTTAGGGAATGACAATCAGCCCCAGCATTTT.